The text below deals with one TCR beta chain. The sample belongs to a study of blood T cell repertoires in COVID-19. Study in general: Whether acute or convalescent, the COVID-19 samples came from the United States, Italy and Spain. Nucleic acid was either cDNA or gDNA, and it came from T cells, B-cell-depleted T cells, or PBMCs.

V lost 0 bases and J lost 4, with 15 bases in between. The CDR3 spans 16 residues. Germline V gene lookup returns CDR1 SGHDN and CDR2 FVKESK. Authors' analysis steps: By means of reference gene primer amplification, nucleated cell counts were estimated. The data were produced by immunoSEQ multiplex PCR, yet TCRdb's version contains in-frame clones alone and is incomplete. V, J and clone size are those of that table, while D and trimming were read from the DNA. The sample records about 200,000 clones, about four fifths being singletons. The chain links TRBV14 to TRBJ2-5, with D maybe TRBD1 (6 bases). The TCR was taken from a woman at least 80 years old with acute or convalescent COVID-19. The sequencing input was peripheral blood. DNA of the CDR3: TGTGCCAGCAGCCAAGAAGTGAGGGGGATAGGAGAGACCCAGTACTTC. Translated: CASSQEVRGIGETQYF.